This T cell receptor beta chain stems from a study of CD39 and CD103 CD8 tumor-infiltrating T cells. The V end was cut by 4 bases, the J end by 1 base, with 17 bases between. From germline, CDR1 is SGDLS and CDR2 YYNGEE. The CDR3 runs to 16 residues. The data were produced by immunoSEQ multiplex PCR, yet TCRdb's version contains in-frame clones alone and is incomplete. The sample consists of thousands of clones, about three fifths of them appearing once. The specimen sequenced was CD8+ T cells sorted from blood. Indicated subset: total memory CD8 T cells (CD45RA-CCR7+/-) from blood or uninvolved lymph node. The chain carries TRBV9 and TRBJ2-5; D uncertain. The TCR comes from a human donor with head and neck squamous cell carcinoma. The CDR3 loop is CASSPQLLNPQETQYF. The CDR3 nucleotides are TGTGCCAGCAGCCCCCAACTACTCAACCCCCAAGAGACCCAGTACTTC.